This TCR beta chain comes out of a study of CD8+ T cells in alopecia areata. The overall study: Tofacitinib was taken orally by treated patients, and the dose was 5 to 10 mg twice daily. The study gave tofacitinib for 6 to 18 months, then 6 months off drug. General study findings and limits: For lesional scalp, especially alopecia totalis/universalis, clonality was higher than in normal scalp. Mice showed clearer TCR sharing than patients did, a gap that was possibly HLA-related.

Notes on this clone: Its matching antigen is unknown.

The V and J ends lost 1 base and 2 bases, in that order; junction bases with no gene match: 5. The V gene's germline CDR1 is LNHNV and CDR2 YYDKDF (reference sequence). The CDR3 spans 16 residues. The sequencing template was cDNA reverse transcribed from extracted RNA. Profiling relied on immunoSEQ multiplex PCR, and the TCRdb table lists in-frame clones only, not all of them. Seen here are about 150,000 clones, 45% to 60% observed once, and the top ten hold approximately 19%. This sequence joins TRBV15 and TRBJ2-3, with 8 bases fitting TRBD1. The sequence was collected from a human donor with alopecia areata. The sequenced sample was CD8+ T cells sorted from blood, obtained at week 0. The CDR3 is CATSRGGTGSTDTQYF. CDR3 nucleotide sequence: TGTGCCACCAGCAGAGGCGGGACAGGATCCACAGATACGCAGTATTTT.